This TCR beta chain is drawn from a study of T cell responses to AZD1222 COVID-19 vaccine. The CDR3 sequence is 13 residues long. The V end lost 6 bases, the J end lost 4 bases, and 12 bases lay between the germline ends. Germline CDR1 is MNHNY and CDR2 is SVGAGI (reference sequence). The protocol was immunoSEQ multiplex PCR, while the TCRdb copy is restricted to in-frame clones and leaves out a portion. The data hold around 110,000 clones, with 85% to 95% observed a single time. The chain joins TRBV6-6 to TRBJ1-2, with a tentative D call TRBD1 (6 bases). Sequencing was performed on peripheral blood, taken 28 days after the second AZD1222 dose. This clonotype originated in an adult who received the AZD1222 COVID-19 vaccine. The CDR3 is CASSQGTSYGYTF. CDR3 nucleotides: TGTGCCAGCAGCCAAGGGACATCCTATGGCTACACCTTC.